A selection of T cell receptor beta chains follows, all from one sample in a study of cytomegalovirus exposure and HLA in healthy donors. Libraries were prepared by immunoSEQ multiplex PCR; TCRdb keeps only in-frame clonotypes and omits some of them. Altogether some 130,000 clones are present, approximately 82% being singletons, with the ten largest covering approximately 1.5%. Material: PBMCs. These receptors were taken from a female donor in good health and CMV-seronegative. The CDR3 runs from the conserved cysteine through the conserved F or W. Part of the rows lack a size; the others show once, few, many or a class for expanded clones.

j_call,v_call,clone_size,cdr3_aa
TRBJ2-3,TRBV27,.,CASSPGQGDTDTQYF
TRBJ1-1,TRBV6-5,.,CASSYSTTAPYTEAFF
TRBJ1-5,TRBV2,.,CASRGLRDQPQHF
TRBJ2-5,TRBV5-1,.,CASSLGTQETQYF
TRBJ2-1,TRBV9,.,CASSVAGSYNEQFF
TRBJ2-2,TRBV7-3,.,CASSLEGGSNTGELFF
TRBJ2-2,TRBV7-2,once,CASSLTEAGELFF
TRBJ2-1,TRBV7-2,.,CASSSGQGGEQFF
TRBJ2-7,TRBV14,.,CASSWTGIEQYF
TRBJ1-1,TRBV29-1,.,CSVEVQTMNTEAFF
TRBJ1-1,TRBV29-1,few,CSVDGGVRGEAFF
TRBJ1-5,TRBV5-6,.,CASSFFAGNQPQHF
TRBJ2-5,TRBV5-1,.,CASSLAGPWGGQETQYF
TRBJ2-1,TRBV15,.,CATSGGLAGGPYNEQFF
TRBJ2-2,TRBV7-4,.,CASSSGGARTGELFF